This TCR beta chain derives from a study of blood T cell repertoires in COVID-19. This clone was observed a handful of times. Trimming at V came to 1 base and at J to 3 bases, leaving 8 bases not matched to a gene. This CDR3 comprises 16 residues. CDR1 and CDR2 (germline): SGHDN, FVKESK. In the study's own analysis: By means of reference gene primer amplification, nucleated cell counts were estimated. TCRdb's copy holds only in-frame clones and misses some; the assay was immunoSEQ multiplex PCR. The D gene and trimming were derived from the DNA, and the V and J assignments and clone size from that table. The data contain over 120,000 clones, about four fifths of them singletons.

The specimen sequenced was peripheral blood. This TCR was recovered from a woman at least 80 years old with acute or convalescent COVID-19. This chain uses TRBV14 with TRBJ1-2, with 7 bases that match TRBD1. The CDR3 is CASSQGVTGSYYGYTF. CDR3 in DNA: TGTGCCAGCAGCCAAGGAGTGACAGGGTCGTACTATGGCTACACCTTC.